This TCR beta chain originates from a study of shared clonotypes between healthy human individuals. Study summary: CD4 naive and CD4 memory each took three plates per donor, while CD8 naive took two and CD8 memory one.

A word on this clone: Its cognate antigen is unknown.

Naive CD8 cells lacked CD45RO, underwent positive selection for CCR7 and left out terminally differentiated effector memory CD45RA+ cells. The germline V gene has CDR1 SGHTA and CDR2 FQGNSA. The V and J ends lost 1 base and 4 bases respectively, with 10 bases between them. CDR3 size: 14 residues. Sequencing was performed with immunoSEQ multiplex PCR; in TCRdb, only in-frame clones are kept and a portion is missing. In the table there are approximately 2,200,000 clones, 93% of which are singletons. Study findings and constraints: Researchers found naive subsets generally carried larger estimated richness than memory subsets.

The receptor's source is a man younger than 30 in good health. Some clones in this sample may be carry-over from other donors' samples. The sample consisted of naive CD8+ T cells from PBMCs. The J gene is TRBJ1-2, the V gene TRBV7-2, with a possible D match to TRBD1 (5 bases). Written as DNA, the CDR3 is TGTGCCAGCAGCTTAGAGCACAGGAGCTATGGCTACACCTTC. Residues: CASSLEHRSYGYTF.